This TCR beta chain was sequenced during a study of Tregs in tolerant kidney transplant recipients. Data came from immunoSEQ multiplex PCR; TCRdb stores just in-frame clones and leaves some out. The sample has 120,000 or so clones, about 90% seen once. V gave up 7 bases and J gave up 2 bases, with 15 bases separating them. The CDR3 length is 15 residues. Germline V gene data show CDR1 as MNHEY and CDR2 as SVGAGI. The receptor was isolated from a human donor in good health. The sequenced sample consisted of CD4+ T cells from blood. This chain uses TRBV6-5 with TRBJ1-5; no definite D call. The CDR3 DNA is TGTGCCAGCAACCATGGGAGGGAGGGCAATCAGCCCCAGCATTTT. As protein: CASNHGREGNQPQHF.